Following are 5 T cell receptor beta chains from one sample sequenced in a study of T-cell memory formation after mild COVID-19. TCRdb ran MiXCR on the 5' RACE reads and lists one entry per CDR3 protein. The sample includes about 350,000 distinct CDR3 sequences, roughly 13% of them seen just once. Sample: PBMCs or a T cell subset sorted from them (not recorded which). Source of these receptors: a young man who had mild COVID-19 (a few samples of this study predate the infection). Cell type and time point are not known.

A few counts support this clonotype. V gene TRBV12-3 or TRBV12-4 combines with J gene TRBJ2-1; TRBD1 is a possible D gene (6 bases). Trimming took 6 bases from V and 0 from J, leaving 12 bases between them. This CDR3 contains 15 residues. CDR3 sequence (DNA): TGTGCCAGCAGCCACGACAGGAGCTCCTACAATGAGCAGTTCTTC. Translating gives CASSHDRSSYNEQFF.

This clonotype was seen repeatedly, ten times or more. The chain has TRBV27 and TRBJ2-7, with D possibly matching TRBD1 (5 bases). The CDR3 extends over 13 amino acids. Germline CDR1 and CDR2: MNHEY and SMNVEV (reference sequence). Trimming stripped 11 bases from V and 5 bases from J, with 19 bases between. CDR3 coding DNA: TGTGCCGTGATGGGGCGCTATTCGGACGAGCAGTACGTC. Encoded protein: CAVMGRYSDEQYV.

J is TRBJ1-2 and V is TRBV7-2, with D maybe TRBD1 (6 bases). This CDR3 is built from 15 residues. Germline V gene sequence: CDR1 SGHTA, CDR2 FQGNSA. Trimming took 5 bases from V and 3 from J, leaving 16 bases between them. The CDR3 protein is CASSAQGQSDYGYTF. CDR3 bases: TGTGCCAGCAGCGCACAAGGACAGTCGGACTATGGCTACACCTTC.

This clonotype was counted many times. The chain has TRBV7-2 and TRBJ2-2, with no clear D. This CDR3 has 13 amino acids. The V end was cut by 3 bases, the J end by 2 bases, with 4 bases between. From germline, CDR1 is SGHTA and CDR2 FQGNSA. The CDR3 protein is CASSFLNTGELFF. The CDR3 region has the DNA TGTGCCAGCAGCTTCCTAAACACCGGGGAGCTGTTTTTT.

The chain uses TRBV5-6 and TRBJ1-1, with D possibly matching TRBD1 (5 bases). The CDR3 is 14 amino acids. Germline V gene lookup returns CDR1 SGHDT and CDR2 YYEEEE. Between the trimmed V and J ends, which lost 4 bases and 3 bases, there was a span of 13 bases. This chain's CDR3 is CASSTRDGDTEAFF. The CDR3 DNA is TGTGCCAGCAGCACACGGGACGGGGACACTGAAGCTTTCTTT.